Listed here are 21 T cell receptor beta chains from one sample, sequenced in a study of Ad26.COV2.S vaccination and SARS-CoV-2 variants. Treatment specified: around 19 received Ad26.COV2.S at low or high dose, single or two shots; about 5 received placebo; per-sample allocation not given. Material that was analyzed had been drawn on day 63 after the first vaccine or placebo injection. Clones were sequenced by immunoSEQ multiplex PCR, and TCRdb holds only the in-frame ones, with some missing. The sample gives around 400,000 clones, 89% of which show up once; approximately 1.9% is in the top ten. Sequencing was performed on peripheral blood, taken in a trial of Ad26.COV2.S vaccine versus placebo. The receptor source for this set is a person between 18 and 59 years old who received the Ad26.COV2.S COVID-19 vaccine or a placebo.

The chain combines TRBV2 with TRBJ2-1; a possible D gene is TRBD1 (6 bases). Trimming took 2 bases from V and 4 from J, leaving 9 bases between them. Germline-derived CDR1 and CDR2 are SNHLY and FYNNEI. There are 14 residues in the CDR3. The CDR3 sequence: CASSETGQYNEQFF. The CDR3 DNA is TGTGCCAGCAGTGAAACGGGACAATACAATGAGCAGTTCTTC.

J is TRBJ1-5 and V is TRBV7-8; D ambiguous. Per germline, CDR1 SGHVS and CDR2 FQNEAQ. The germline V and J ends were trimmed by 3 bases and 0 bases, with 12 bases remaining between them. The CDR3 is 16 residues long. Here the CDR3 reads CASSLEVGYSNQPQHF. CDR3 in DNA: TGTGCCAGCAGCTTGGAGGTTGGCTATAGCAATCAGCCCCAGCATTTT.

The chain joins TRBV5-4 to TRBJ2-1, with 16 bases matching TRBD2. From germline, CDR1 is SGHNT and CDR2 YYREEE (reference sequence). V was pared by 4 bases and J by 6 bases, with 7 bases of the junction left unmatched. The CDR3 extends over 17 amino acids. The CDR3 DNA is TGTGCCAGCAGCCAACAGGGACTAGCGGGAGGGCCCAATGAGCAGTTCTTC. As protein: CASSQQGLAGGPNEQFF.

The CDR3 spells CASSPGVYNEQFF. The CDR3 bases are TGTGCCAGCAGCCCGGGAGTCTACAATGAGCAGTTCTTC. V usage is TRBV5-6 and J usage is TRBJ2-1; D is perhaps TRBD2 (6 bases). V was pared by 4 bases and J by 3 bases, with 8 bases between. The germline V gene has CDR1 SGHDT and CDR2 YYEEEE. CDR3 length: 13 amino acids.

This rearrangement joins TRBV10-1 to TRBJ2-2; 7 bases fit TRBD2. CDR3 length: 16 residues. Germline loops: CDR1 WNHNN, CDR2 SYGVQD (reference sequence). Losses at the gene ends were 6 bases for V and 5 bases for J; bases not matched to a gene: 12. This CDR3 is CASSEGGGSRTGELFF. The DNA of the CDR3 is TGCGCCAGCAGCGAGGGTGGCGGGAGTCGGACCGGGGAGCTGTTTTTT.

V and J are TRBV28 and TRBJ2-3, with D unclear. The CDR3 extends over 13 amino acids. Germline CDR1 and CDR2: MDHEN and SYDVKM. Between the trimmed V and J ends, which lost 0 bases and 8 bases, there was a span of 9 bases. In DNA form, the CDR3 reads TGTGCCAGCAGTTTATGTGAAGTTTGTACGCAGTATTTT. Protein: CASSLCEVCTQYF. Full variable domain (remainder filled in from reference TRBV28 and TRBJ2-3): DVKVTQSSRYLVKRTGEKVFLECVQDMDHENMFWYRQDPGLGLRLIYFSYDVKMKEKGDIPEGYSVSREKKERFSLILESASTNQTSMYLCASSLCEVCTQYFGPGTRLTVL.

The chain recombines TRBV14 with TRBJ2-7; TRBD2 might be the D (5 bases). Germline assignment: CDR1 SGHDN and CDR2 FVKESK. Trimming left V 0 bases short and J 6 bases short, with 18 bases between. This CDR3 is built from 16 residues. The CDR3 nucleotides are TGTGCCAGCAGCCAAGAACTAGGCCTGTCCAACACCGAGCAGTACTTC. Translating gives CASSQELGLSNTEQYF.

The chain is built from TRBV12-3 or TRBV12-4 and TRBJ1-1; D is possibly TRBD1 (6 bases). The V and J ends lost 7 bases and 6 bases respectively, with 12 bases between them. The length of the CDR3 is 12 residues. CDR3 in amino acids: CASTRGGAEAFF. The CDR3 DNA follows: TGTGCCAGCACCCGGGGGGGCGCTGAAGCTTTCTTT.

The V call is TRBV4-2, the J call TRBJ1-4; D remains unclear. Germline CDR1 is LGHNA and CDR2 is YNFKEQ. The CDR3 has 17 residues. Trimming took off 0 bases at V and 7 bases at J, with 18 bases between the two ends. CDR3 in amino acids: CASSQETARAKLEKLFF. The CDR3 nucleotides read TGTGCCAGCAGCCAAGAGACCGCACGGGCCAAACTTGAAAAACTGTTTTTT.

This chain joins TRBV11-3 and TRBJ2-7; D perhaps matches TRBD2 (5 bases). Per germline, CDR1 SGHNT and CDR2 YENEEA. This CDR3 comprises 16 residues. The ends were cut back, 0 bases at V and 0 bases at J, with 12 bases in the middle. In DNA form, the CDR3 reads TGTGCCAGCAGCTTAGAGGCTAGCAGTTCCTCCTACGAGCAGTACTTC. Protein product: CASSLEASSSSYEQYF.

The chain uses TRBV12-3 or TRBV12-4 and TRBJ2-5, with a weak D call TRBD1 (6 bases). V was clipped by 8 bases and J by 1 base, with 11 bases between them. The CDR3 is 13 residues long. CDR3 coding DNA: TGTGCCAGCCTCAGGGGCAGCCAAGAGACCCAGTACTTC. It specifies CASLRGSQETQYF.

The chain recombines TRBV4-1 with TRBJ1-5; D not resolved. V lost 0 bases, J lost 7 bases, and 7 bases lay in between. CDR3 length equals 13 residues. The germline CDR1 and CDR2 sequences are MGHRA and YSYEKL. The CDR3 sequence is CASSQDAFQPQHF. The CDR3 region has the DNA TGCGCCAGCAGCCAAGATGCGTTCCAGCCCCAGCATTTT.

The chain has TRBV30 and TRBJ2-5; a weak D match, TRBD2 (6 bases). V shed 2 bases and J shed 5 bases, with 18 bases lying between them. This CDR3 is built from 15 residues. Germline assignment: CDR1 GTSNPN and CDR2 SVGIG (reference sequence). This chain's CDR3 is CAWSLSMEGWETQYF. DNA for the CDR3: TGTGCCTGGAGTTTATCTATGGAGGGCTGGGAGACCCAGTACTTC.

The chain has TRBV9 and TRBJ1-5; D unclear. From germline, CDR1 is SGDLS and CDR2 YYNGEE. This CDR3 has 15 amino acids. Trimming cost V 0 bases and J 1 base, with 8 bases left between them. In DNA, the CDR3 is TGTGCCAGCAGCGTAGTGGAACCGAGCAATCAGCCCCAGCATTTT. Residues: CASSVVEPSNQPQHF.

This chain links TRBV4-3 with TRBJ2-1, with 7 bases fitting TRBD1. CDR3 size: 14 residues. Germline lookup yields CDR1 LGHNA and CDR2 YSLEER. V trimming: 3 bases; J trimming: 5 bases; junction bases outside the gene matches: 4. CDR3 nucleotide sequence: TGCGCCAGCAGCCAGGTAACAGGGGACAATGAGCAGTTCTTC. Translation gives CASSQVTGDNEQFF.

The CDR3 protein is CASSSMLRDSGYNEQFF. CDR3 sequence (DNA): TGTGCCAGCAGCTCAATGCTTCGGGACTCAGGCTACAATGAGCAGTTCTTC. The V gene is TRBV11-3, the J gene TRBJ2-1; weak D call: TRBD2 (6 bases). The CDR3 is 17 residues long. Germline V CDR1 and CDR2: SGHNT, YENEEA. V lost 4 bases, J lost 3 bases, and 19 bases lay in between.

The CDR3 reads CASRDSLPTDTQYF. The CDR3 region has the DNA TGTGCCAGCAGGGACTCCTTACCCACAGATACGCAGTATTTT. This sequence joins TRBV28 and TRBJ2-3; D perhaps matches TRBD2 (5 bases). Germline-derived CDR1 and CDR2 are MDHEN and SYDVKM. The V and J ends lost 6 bases and 2 bases respectively, with 12 bases between them. The CDR3 is 14 amino acids.

This chain links TRBV11-3 with TRBJ2-7; possible D gene TRBD1, 5 bases. Trimming left V 4 bases short and J 6 bases short, with 10 bases between. The length of the CDR3 is 12 residues. Germline-derived CDR1 and CDR2 are SGHNT and YENEEA. CDR3 in amino acids: CASSSPGPEQYF. The CDR3 DNA follows: TGTGCCAGCAGCTCCCCAGGGCCCGAGCAGTACTTC. The variable domain in full, completed from reference TRBV11-3 and TRBJ2-7, reads EAGVVQSPRYKIIEKKQPVAFWCNPISGHNTLYWYLQNLGQGPELLIRYENEEAVDDSQLPKDRFSAERLKGVDSTLKIQPAELGDSAVYLCASSSPGPEQYFGPGTRLTVT.

The chain joins TRBV30 to TRBJ1-2; a weak D match, TRBD1 (5 bases). This CDR3 comprises 12 residues. The germline V gene has CDR1 GTSNPN and CDR2 SVGIG (reference sequence). The CDR3 DNA follows: TGTGCAAATACTAGGGGTCCGGGAGGCTACACCTTC. Translated, it gives CANTRGPGGYTF.

This sequence joins TRBV28 and TRBJ2-7; the D is unclear. Per germline, CDR1 MDHEN and CDR2 SYDVKM. V was trimmed by 7 bases and J by 0 bases, leaving 10 bases between them. The CDR3 loop spans 13 amino acids. CDR3 loop: CASNLGSSYEQYF. CDR3 DNA sequence: TGTGCCAGCAACCTAGGTAGCTCCTACGAGCAGTACTTC.

The genes are TRBV2 and TRBJ1-1, with D possibly matching TRBD1 (5 bases). The CDR3 has 13 amino acids. Per the germline V gene, CDR1 is SNHLY and CDR2 is FYNNEI. Trimming cost V 7 bases and J 0 bases, with 9 bases left between them. CDR3 bases: TGTGCCAGCATTCGACAGATGAACACTGAAGCTTTCTTT. Its translation is CASIRQMNTEAFF.